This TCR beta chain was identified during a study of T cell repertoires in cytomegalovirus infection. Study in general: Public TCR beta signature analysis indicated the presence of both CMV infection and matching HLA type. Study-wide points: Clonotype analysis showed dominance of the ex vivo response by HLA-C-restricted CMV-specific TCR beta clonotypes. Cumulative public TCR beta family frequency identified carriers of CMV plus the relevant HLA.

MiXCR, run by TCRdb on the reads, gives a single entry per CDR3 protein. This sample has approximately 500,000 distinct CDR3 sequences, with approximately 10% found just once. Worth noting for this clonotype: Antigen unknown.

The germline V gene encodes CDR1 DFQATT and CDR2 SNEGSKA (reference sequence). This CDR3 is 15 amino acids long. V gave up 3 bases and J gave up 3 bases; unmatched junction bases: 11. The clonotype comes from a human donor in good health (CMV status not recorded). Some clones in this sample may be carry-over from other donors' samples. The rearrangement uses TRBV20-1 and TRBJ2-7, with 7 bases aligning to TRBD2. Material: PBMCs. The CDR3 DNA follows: TGCAGTGCTAGGGCGGGAGCCCTTTCCCTCTACGAGCAGTACTTC. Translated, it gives CSARAGALSLYEQYF.